The entry below gives a single T cell receptor beta chain sequence along with its context. The entry originates in a study of radiation and T cells in renal cell carcinoma. The CDR3 spans 12 residues. Germline lookup yields CDR1 WSHSY and CDR2 SAAADI. Trimming left V 2 bases short and J 6 bases short, with 4 bases between. The time point was: blood 2 weeks post-SBRT. As for treatment: 15 Gy SBRT to primary tumor, nephrectomy 4 weeks later. Here immunoSEQ multiplex PCR was the method, and the copy in TCRdb shows in-frame clones only, minus some. The sample lists some 130,000 clones, 81% seen once, with around 1.8% in the top ten.

The receptor was isolated from a woman aged 55-70 years with renal cell carcinoma. The sequencing used blood, collected from a patient whose treatment included radiotherapy and nephrectomy. The chain couples TRBV10-2 to TRBJ1-4; D is uncertain. CDR3 residues: CASSERDEKLFF. As DNA, the CDR3 is TGCGCCAGCAGTGAGCGGGATGAAAAACTGTTTTTT.